The 27 T cell receptor beta chains given below trace back to one sample, sequenced in a study of shared clonotypes between healthy human individuals. Generated by immunoSEQ multiplex PCR, the TCRdb table keeps only in-frame clones and is missing some. Among around 500,000 clones listed, approximately 84% were seen once. Sequencing was carried out using PBMCs. The receptor source for this set is a middle-aged woman in good health. Some clones in this sample may be carry-over from other donors' samples.

The chain combines TRBV28 with TRBJ1-2; 7 nucleotides line up with TRBD1. The V gene end was trimmed by 6 bases and the J gene end by 6 bases; junction bases not matched to a gene: 7. The germline CDR1 and CDR2 sequences are MDHEN and SYDVKM. The CDR3 is 13 residues long. CDR3 in DNA: TGTGCCAGCAGAAACCTCGGGACAGATGGCTACACCTTC. Its protein product is CASRNLGTDGYTF.

The V gene is TRBV6-1, the J gene TRBJ1-4; possibly TRBD1 for D (5 bases). Germline CDR1 is MNHNS and CDR2 is SASEGT. The CDR3 covers 14 residues. The V end was cut by 5 bases, the J end by 10 bases, with 17 bases between. The CDR3 here is CASSSPLFGGKLFF. CDR3 nucleotide sequence: TGTGCCAGCAGTAGCCCTTTATTTGGGGGAAAACTGTTTTTT.

Notes on this clone: A single base is all that separates this from a far larger clone, so a read error is likely. The genes are TRBV4-2 and TRBJ1-2; D perhaps matches TRBD1 (5 bases). The CDR3 loop spans 17 amino acids. V was shortened by 3 bases and J by 5 bases, with 22 bases between the two germline ends. Looked up from germline, CDR1 is LGHNA and CDR2 is YNFKEQ. CDR3 bases: TGTGCCAGCAGCCACATCCCGACGGGGGTCATGGGGTATGGCTACACCTTC. As protein: CASSHIPTGVMGYGYTF.

Notes on this clone: A read error is likely here: a far larger clone is one base away. This sample also contains other DNA sequences that code for the same CDR3. The chain couples TRBV6-4 to TRBJ1-2; no firm D call. The CDR3 is 15 amino acids. V was cut by 6 bases and J by 0 bases, with 14 bases left in between. Germline CDR1 and CDR2: MRHNA and SNTAGT. DNA of the CDR3: TGTGCCAGCAGCCCGTCGTCTGGGGCTAACTATGGCTACACCTTC. The encoded protein is CASSPSSGANYGYTF.

This chain links TRBV27 with TRBJ1-5; a weak D match, TRBD1 (6 bases). V shed 2 bases and J shed 7 bases, with 12 bases lying between them. The CDR3 has 14 residues. Germline CDR1 is MNHEY and CDR2 is SMNVEV (reference sequence). The CDR3 is CASSLSWGRQPQHF. The DNA for the CDR3 is TGTGCCAGCAGTTTAAGTTGGGGGCGGCAGCCCCAGCATTTT.

The V gene is TRBV30, the J gene TRBJ2-2, with TRBD2 identical over 16 bases. J was trimmed by 7 bases and V by 7 bases; bases with no gene match: 9. The CDR3 is 16 amino acids. The germline CDR1 and CDR2 sequences are GTSNPN and SVGIG (reference sequence). DNA for the CDR3: TGTGCCTCCCTCGGGACTAGCGGGAGGGAGGTCGGGGAGCTGTTTTTT. It specifies CASLGTSGREVGELFF.

The chain links TRBV18 to TRBJ2-2, with D perhaps TRBD1 (5 bases). Germline V gene sequence: CDR1 KGHSH, CDR2 LQKENI. This CDR3 spans 16 amino acids. The germline V and J ends were trimmed by 3 bases and 4 bases, with 15 bases remaining between them. The DNA of the CDR3 is TGTGCCAGCTCACCCCAGCAGGGTGAGAGCACCGGGGAGCTGTTTTTT. Translated, it gives CASSPQQGESTGELFF.

This rearrangement joins TRBV27 to TRBJ1-5; maybe TRBD1 (5 bases). Trimming stripped 6 bases from V and 2 bases from J, with 17 bases between. Germline V gene lookup returns CDR1 MNHEY and CDR2 SMNVEV (reference sequence). The CDR3 is 16 amino acids. The CDR3 coding sequence is TGTGCCAGCAGCGGTCTGGGGCGCGATGGCAATCAGCCCCAGCATTTT. Translation gives CASSGLGRDGNQPQHF.

This clone was seen a few times. J is TRBJ1-1 and V is TRBV7-9, with D hard to call. This CDR3 contains 15 residues. V gave up 1 base and J gave up 1 base, with 10 bases separating them. Germline CDR1 reads SEHNR; CDR2 reads FQNEAQ (reference sequence). The CDR3 region has the DNA TGTGCCAGCAGCTTAGGAGACCCTAGGAACACTGAAGCTTTCTTT. Its translation: CASSLGDPRNTEAFF. The full variable domain, its missing parts supplied by reference TRBV7-9 and TRBJ1-1, is DTGVSQNPRHKITKRGQNVTFRCDPISEHNRLYWYRQTLGQGPEFLTYFQNEAQLEKSRLLSDRFSAERPKGSFSTLEIQRTEQGDSAMYLCASSLGDPRNTEAFFGQGTRLTVV.

This clone turned up a few times. V usage is TRBV29-1 and J usage is TRBJ2-1; 11 bases map to TRBD2. Trimming took 2 bases from V and 6 from J; bases not matched to a gene: 3. This CDR3 spans 14 amino acids. The V gene's germline CDR1 is SQVTM and CDR2 ANQGSEA. CDR3 protein: CSVELLAGVNEQFF. The DNA of the CDR3 is TGCAGCGTTGAACTACTAGCGGGAGTCAATGAGCAGTTCTTC.

Note on this clone: Only one base separates this from a far larger clonotype, so it likely reflects a read error. The chain recombines TRBV6-1 with TRBJ2-5, with TRBD2 matching over 9 bases. The J call may not be correct, given that the DNA end is closer to TRBJ2-7. CDR3 length equals 13 residues. Germline loops: CDR1 MNHNS, CDR2 SASEGT. The CDR3 DNA reads TGTGCCGGCATACTAGCGGGTGGGTACGAGCAGTACTTC. Translation: CAGILAGGYEQYF.

The chain has TRBV19 and TRBJ2-1; TRBD2 matches at 14 bases. The CDR3 runs 16 residues. The germline CDR1 and CDR2 sequences are LNHDA and SQIVND (reference sequence). The junction had 5 bases not matched to a gene; V was cut back by 5 bases and J by 5 bases. CDR3 region: CASSLRLAGGHNEQFF. The DNA of the CDR3 is TGTGCCAGTAGTCTCCGACTAGCGGGAGGGCACAATGAGCAGTTCTTC.

The chain is built from TRBV19 and TRBJ2-1; 8 bases are shared with TRBD2. The V gene end was trimmed by 5 bases and the J gene end by 8 bases; junction bases not matched to a gene: 8. Germline V gives CDR1 LNHDA, CDR2 SQIVND (reference sequence). The CDR3 loop spans 14 amino acids. In DNA form, the CDR3 reads TGTGCCAGTAGTCCCCCAGCGGGAGTCGATGAGCAGTTCTTC. It encodes CASSPPAGVDEQFF.

The rearrangement uses TRBV28 and TRBJ1-5, with D perhaps TRBD1 (6 bases). Germline CDR1 MDHEN, CDR2 SYDVKM. Trimming took 5 bases from V and 3 from J, leaving 17 bases between them. The CDR3 runs 16 residues. CDR3 coding DNA: TGTGCCAGCAGTGTAGGGGGGAGAATGAACAATCAGCCCCAGCATTTT. It encodes CASSVGGRMNNQPQHF.

CDR3 sequence reads: CASSLVTGSRYEQYF. The CDR3 nucleotides read TGCGCCAGCAGCTTGGTAACAGGGAGTAGGTACGAGCAGTACTTC. The rearrangement joins TRBV5-1 to TRBJ2-7; D is possibly TRBD1 (6 bases). With 0 bases removed from V and 4 bases from J, the gap between germline ends came to 14 bases. The CDR3 contains 15 residues. Germline V CDR1 and CDR2: SGHRS, YFSETQ.

This clone has only one observation. It is likely a read error: a sequence one base away is far more abundant. The J gene is TRBJ2-7, the V gene TRBV7-2; D is uncertain. The CDR3 loop spans 15 amino acids. Germline V gene sequence: CDR1 SGHTA, CDR2 FQGNSA. V was shortened by 1 base and J by 0 bases, with 10 bases between the two germline ends. The CDR3: CASSLVRSSSYEQYF. Written as DNA, the CDR3 is TGTGCCAGCAGCTTAGTTCGGTCTAGCTCCTACGAGCAGTACTTC.

As for this clone: A far more abundant clone sits one base away, making this likely a read error. Other DNA sequences in the sample encode the same CDR3. The genes are TRBV7-8 and TRBJ2-2; 9 bases align to TRBD1. This CDR3 has 15 residues. Per germline, CDR1 SGHVS and CDR2 FQNEAQ. This CDR3 reads CASKQGAARPGELFF. CDR3 in DNA: TGTGCCAGCAAACAGGGGGCGGCTAGGCCCGGTGAGCTGTTTTTT.

This clone was observed once. This chain joins TRBV6-4 and TRBJ2-1; TRBD2 matches at 10 bases. This CDR3 spans 16 amino acids. Germline V lookup: CDR1 MRHNA, CDR2 SNTAGT. V trimming: 6 bases; J trimming: 5 bases; junction bases outside the gene matches: 10. The CDR3 DNA follows: TGTGCCAGCAGCCCCAGAGCTAGCGGGGGCGACAATGAGCAGTTCTTC. Translating gives CASSPRASGGDNEQFF.

The gene calls are TRBV28 and TRBJ2-1; 11 bases are shared with TRBD2. CDR3 size: 17 residues. Germline V CDR1 and CDR2: MDHEN, SYDVKM. V dropped 3 bases and J dropped 9; count of bases not matched to a gene: 13. The CDR3 sequence: CASSLVPRLAGFGEQFF. The CDR3 bases are TGTGCCAGCAGTTTGGTCCCGCGACTAGCGGGATTTGGTGAGCAGTTCTTC.

The CDR3 coding sequence is TGTGCCAGCAGCCAATTGGGCGGCACCTCTAGCACAGATACGCAGTATTTT. This translates into CASSQLGGTSSTDTQYF. The chain couples TRBV7-3 to TRBJ2-3; D is undetermined. The V end lost 5 bases, the J end lost 0 bases, and 18 bases lay between the germline ends. The germline V gene has CDR1 SGHTA and CDR2 FQGTGA. The CDR3 is made up of 17 amino acids.

J is TRBJ2-1 and V is TRBV30; tentatively, D is TRBD1 (6 bases). Germline V gene data show CDR1 as GTSNPN and CDR2 as SVGIG (reference sequence). Trimming cost V 8 bases and J 2 bases, with 13 bases left between them. The CDR3 is 13 residues long. CDR3 loop: CAAGDITYNEQFF. CDR3 sequence (DNA): TGTGCCGCAGGGGATATTACCTACAATGAGCAGTTCTTC.

A note on this clone: It is likely a read error: a sequence one base away is far more abundant. This sample includes further DNA sequences coding for the same CDR3. The chain has TRBV30 and TRBJ2-2; D remains unclear. Germline CDR1 reads GTSNPN; CDR2 reads SVGIG (reference sequence). CDR3 length: 15 residues. CDR3 nucleotide sequence: TGTGCTTGGAGTGTAAAACCCCGGGACACCGGGGAGCTGTTTTTT. It is translated as CAWSVKPRDTGELFF. The full variable domain, rest sourced from reference TRBV30 and TRBJ2-2, is SQTIHQWPATLVQPVGSPLSLECTVEGTSNPNLYWYRQAAGRGLQLLFYSVGIGQISSEVPQNLSASRPQDRQFILSSKKLLLSDSGFYLCAWSVKPRDTGELFFGEGSRLTVL.

The chain recombines TRBV7-3 with TRBJ2-1, with D possibly being TRBD1 (6 bases). Germline CDR1 reads SGHTA; CDR2 reads FQGTGA. CDR3 length: 12 residues. The V end lost 4 bases, the J end lost 12 bases, and 13 bases lay between the germline ends. CDR3 residues: CASSSTTGRQFF. Written as DNA, the CDR3 is TGTGCCAGCAGCTCCACTACAGGGCGGCAGTTCTTC.

The chain uses TRBV9 and TRBJ2-3; TRBD2 matches 14 bases. The junction had 8 bases not matched to a gene; V was cut back by 4 bases and J by 4 bases. Germline assignment: CDR1 SGDLS and CDR2 YYNGEE. The CDR3 length is 17 residues. CDR3 amino acids: CASSSRGLAGVSDTQYF. In DNA, the CDR3 is TGTGCCAGCAGCAGTAGGGGACTAGCGGGAGTATCAGATACGCAGTATTTT.

Written as DNA, the CDR3 is TGTGCCAGCGGGGCCGCGGGAGGCCCCCAAGAGACCCAGTACTTC. Its protein is CASGAAGGPQETQYF. V is TRBV25-1 and J is TRBJ2-5, with 8 bases lining up with TRBD2. The CDR3 covers 15 residues. The germline CDR1 and CDR2 sequences are MGHDK and SYGVNS. V trimming: 8 bases; J trimming: 1 base; junction bases outside the gene matches: 9.

The gene calls are TRBV2 and TRBJ1-5, with D tentatively TRBD1 (6 bases). V lost 6 bases and J lost 4, with 13 bases in between. The CDR3 extends over 14 amino acids. The germline V gene has CDR1 SNHLY and CDR2 FYNNEI. In nucleotides, the CDR3 is TGTGCCAGCAGCCCAAGACAGGCGAATCAGCCCCAGCATTTT. Its protein product is CASSPRQANQPQHF.

This clone was detected many times. This sequence joins TRBV5-3 and TRBJ2-5; D not resolved. The better agreement between TRBJ2-7 and the DNA end casts doubt on the J call. TRBV5-3 is an ORF, and what it does is uncertain. This CDR3 spans 11 amino acids. CDR3 sequence reads: CARSFRNEQYF. DNA for the CDR3: TGTGCCAGAAGCTTTAGAAACGAGCAGTACTTC.